Presented here are 7 T cell receptor beta chains from one specimen sequenced in a study of blood T cell repertoires in COVID-19. The assay was immunoSEQ multiplex PCR, and TCRdb's table has in-frame clones only and misses some. The table has roughly 250,000 clones, 91% seen once; the top ten hold around 2.5%. Sequencing input: peripheral blood. The receptors were sampled from a person aged 18-29 years with COVID-19, enrolled during active disease.

The rearrangement links TRBV4-2 to TRBJ2-7, with no clear D. The germline gives CDR1 LGHNA, CDR2 YNFKEQ. Trimming stripped 1 base from V and 6 bases from J, with 4 bases between. The CDR3 runs 11 residues. CDR3 DNA: TGTGCCAGCAGCCAAGGGAGCGAGCAGTACTTC. Residues: CASSQGSEQYF.

This chain joins TRBV5-1 and TRBJ2-7; 9 bases map to TRBD1. The CDR3 totals 14 residues. The V and J ends lost 1 base and 3 bases, in that order; junction bases with no gene match: 2. Germline CDR1 and CDR2: SGHRS and YFSETQ. This CDR3 is CASSLTGGNYEQYF. The DNA of the CDR3 is TGCGCCAGCAGCTTGACAGGGGGCAACTACGAGCAGTACTTC.

The rearrangement uses TRBV11-3 and TRBJ2-2, with D tentatively TRBD1 (6 bases). This CDR3 is built from 16 residues. CDR1 and CDR2 from the germline V gene are SGHNT and YENEEA. Trimming left V 4 bases short and J 0 bases short, with 12 bases between. CDR3 nucleotides: TGTGCCAGCAGCTCGCCGGGACAAACGAACACCGGGGAGCTGTTTTTT. Its protein is CASSSPGQTNTGELFF.

This chain links TRBV11-3 with TRBJ2-5; 12 nucleotides match TRBD2. This CDR3 comprises 16 residues. V was pared by 4 bases and J by 5 bases, with 8 bases of the junction left unmatched. Germline V CDR1 and CDR2: SGHNT, YENEEA. CDR3 residues: CASSSRTSGVRETQYF. DNA for the CDR3: TGTGCCAGCAGCTCCCGGACTAGCGGGGTCCGGGAGACCCAGTACTTC.

The count of this clone is one. The chain has TRBV9 and TRBJ2-2; 7 bases line up with TRBD2. From germline, CDR1 is SGDLS and CDR2 YYNGEE. The CDR3 runs 18 residues. The ends lost 3 bases at V and 0 bases at J; junction bases unmatched: 11. Here the CDR3 reads CASSDEAGPFANTGELFF. Written as DNA, the CDR3 is TGTGCCAGCAGCGATGAAGCGGGGCCGTTCGCGAACACCGGGGAGCTGTTTTTT. Full variable domain (remainder filled in from reference TRBV9 and TRBJ2-2): DSGVTQTPKHLITATGQRVTLRCSPRSGDLSVYWYQQSLDQGLQFLIQYYNGEERAKGNILERFSAQQFPDLHSELNLSSLELGDSALYFCASSDEAGPFANTGELFFGEGSRLTVL.

V is TRBV6-5 and J is TRBJ2-1; 7 positions match TRBD1. The trim removed 0 bases at V and 3 bases at J, leaving 5 bases unmatched. The V gene's germline CDR1 is MNHEY and CDR2 SVGAGI. CDR3 length equals 16 residues. CDR3 sequence reads: CASSYSAGTDYNEQFF. The CDR3, as DNA: TGTGCCAGCAGTTACTCTGCCGGGACAGACTACAATGAGCAGTTCTTC.

This chain joins TRBV9 and TRBJ1-2; perhaps TRBD1 as D (6 bases). CDR3 length: 15 residues. The V and J ends lost 0 bases and 7 bases respectively, with 16 bases between them. Germline assignment: CDR1 SGDLS and CDR2 YYNGEE. The CDR3 nucleotides are TGTGCCAGCAGCGTAGCTCCGGAAGGGGGAATTGGCTACACCTTC. Translation: CASSVAPEGGIGYTF. Variable domain in full (rest from reference TRBV9 and TRBJ1-2): DSGVTQTPKHLITATGQRVTLRCSPRSGDLSVYWYQQSLDQGLQFLIQYYNGEERAKGNILERFSAQQFPDLHSELNLSSLELGDSALYFCASSVAPEGGIGYTFGSGTRLTVV.